The source of this T cell receptor beta chain is a study of beta chain features in type 1 diabetes. Every donor provided one heparinised blood draw, which averaged approximately 120 mL. Expressed TCRB transcripts got sequenced, as all isolated RNA was reverse transcribed. Reads from naive, central memory and regulatory T cell samples averaged around 3.7 million. Repertoires were generated with immunoSEQ multiplex PCR, while TCRdb's copy carries only in-frame clones and drops some. The table has 350,000 to 450,000 clones, approximately 16% seen once. V lost 4 bases, J lost 12 bases, and 9 bases stayed unmatched. The length of the CDR3 is 13 residues. The V gene's germline CDR1 is SGHRS and CDR2 YFSETQ.

This chain joins TRBV5-1 and TRBJ2-7, with 11 bases lining up with TRBD1. The clonotype comes from a woman younger than 35 in good health. The specimen was naive CD4+ T cells from blood. CDR3: CASSLGQGAPPYF. CDR3 in DNA: TGCGCCAGCAGCCTCGGACAGGGGGCTCCTCCGTACTTC.